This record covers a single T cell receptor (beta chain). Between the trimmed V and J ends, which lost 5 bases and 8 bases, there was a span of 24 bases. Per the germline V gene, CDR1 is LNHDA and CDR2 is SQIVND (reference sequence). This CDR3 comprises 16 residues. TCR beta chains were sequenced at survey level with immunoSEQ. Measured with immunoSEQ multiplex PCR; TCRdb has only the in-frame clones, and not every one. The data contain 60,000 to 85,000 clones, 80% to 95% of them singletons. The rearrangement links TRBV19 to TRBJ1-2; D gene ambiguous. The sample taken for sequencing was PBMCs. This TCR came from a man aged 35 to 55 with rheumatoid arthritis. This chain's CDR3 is CASSPPRATRFTGYTF. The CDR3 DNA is TGTGCCAGTAGTCCCCCCCGGGCCACGAGATTCACAGGCTACACCTTC.